Listed here is a single TCR beta chain. In its sample, this clone was seen a few times. This receptor's antigen is unknown. No much larger clone is present one base from it, and per-base qualities are unavailable. This entry comes from a study of neoadjuvant anti-PD-1 for oral cavity cancer (dated by TCRdb to the early 2020s). For the study in its entirety: Patients mostly received three to four biweekly doses of nivolumab at 3 mg/kg before curative-intent surgical resection. The parent correlative cohort had 12 to 13 patients and a response rate of about 35%. Responders were defined as patients with complete response, partial response or stable disease by RECIST 1.1; non-responders were defined as patients with progression. Patients without progression received a fourth nivolumab dose around day 43 and underwent definitive surgical resection on days 50-56. The paper's findings and limits, for the study overall: After neoadjuvant nivolumab, significantly higher T cell clonality (Gini index) was found within PBMCs in non-responders than in responders. The TCR analyses had only a few patients in each response group, and the authors called for validation in larger cohorts. Higher pretreatment blood Treg/Th17 ratios correlated with both higher pretreatment blood TCRbeta clonality and lower post-treatment tumor TCRbeta clonality.

For deep sequencing of PBMC libraries, mostly about 450 ng of input genomic DNA was used, and six replicates were run per sample. The immunoSEQ hsTCRbeta kit was used to prepare TCRbeta libraries, following the manufacturer's instructions. The completed libraries were mixed into a single pool at 3 nM, then sequenced with an Illumina NovaSeq 6000 S4 flow cell. In the original analysis: The immunoSEQ Analyzer was used for raw data preprocessing and quality control. The analysis was restricted to productive rearrangements, with each unique CDR3 amino acid sequence defining a clonotype. Repertoire clonality was estimated as the Gini-Simpson index, computed with the R package tcR. Gini indices were compared with Student's t test, and associations with tumor size change were assessed by Pearson correlation. TCRdb provides this immuneACCESS table in a form limited to in-frame rearrangements. Some clones are lacking; in checked studies, under half of them reflect an unresolved V gene, and why the rest are absent is not known. D and trimming were read from the DNA, whereas the V and J calls and clone size are those reported in that table. The sample contains under 8,000 clones, 65% to 70% of them found a single time. Clones ranked in the top ten supply over 3% of the sample.

The time point label, as the study defines it: after neoadjuvant nivolumab, at surgical resection. Patients were newly diagnosed with stage II-IVA oral cavity squamous cell carcinoma and had received no prior systemic or radiation treatment. The cohort consisted of patients with HPV-negative, locally advanced oral cavity squamous cell carcinoma. Peripheral blood mononuclear cells were analyzed directly and were not maintained or expanded in culture. Samples came from a longitudinal correlative study of a single-arm phase II trial of neoadjuvant nivolumab in oral cavity squamous cell carcinoma. Subject-matched pre- and post-treatment PBMCs and tumors from three responders and three non-responders were subjected to genomic DNA-based TCRbeta sequencing. Peripheral blood mononuclear cells were collected before nivolumab treatment and were collected again after treatment, at the time of surgery. The Maxwell RSC DNA from Cells kit was used to extract genomic DNA from PBMCs.

From the cysteine through the phenylalanine, the CDR3 covers 13 amino acids. Only the CDR3 portion is preserved as DNA: 39 bases, with reading frame beginning at the first base. A distance of 5 bases separates the germline ends of V and J, which lose 0 bases and 8 bases respectively. Taken from the germline V gene (reference sequence), the CDR1 and CDR2 loops are MNHNY and SVGAGI. This specimen was PBMCs, taken after nivolumab (anti-PD-1) treatment. This sequence originates from a person aged 40-85 years with oral cavity squamous cell carcinoma. The chain uses TRBV6-6 and TRBJ1-6; the D gene is unclear. The CDR3 loop reads CASSYSAHSPLHF. The nucleotide sequence reads as follows: TGTGCCAGCAGTTACTCCGCGCATTCACCCCTCCACTTT.